These 3 T cell receptor beta chains were all obtained from the same sample, sequenced in a study of blood T cell repertoires in COVID-19. Sequenced by immunoSEQ multiplex PCR; TCRdb stores in-frame clones only, minus some. Among some 180,000 clones listed, about nine tenths were seen once. Material: peripheral blood. The receptors come from a man aged 45 to 65 with acute or convalescent COVID-19.

This rearrangement joins TRBV28 to TRBJ2-7; 8 positions agree with TRBD1. V lost 3 bases and J lost 9; bases outside the gene matches: 13. The CDR3 sequence is 15 residues long. The germline gives CDR1 MDHEN, CDR2 SYDVKM. This chain's CDR3 is CASSFRDRPSTGQYF. CDR3 nucleotide sequence: TGTGCCAGCAGTTTCCGGGACAGGCCCTCTACTGGGCAGTACTTC.

V usage is TRBV18 and J usage is TRBJ2-1; D is perhaps TRBD2 (5 bases). The germline CDR1 and CDR2 sequences are KGHSH and LQKENI. The V end was cut by 2 bases, the J end by 0 bases, with 8 bases between. This CDR3 is built from 15 residues. The CDR3 loop is CASSPEGPSYNEQFF. CDR3 DNA sequence: TGTGCCAGCTCACCAGAGGGCCCCTCCTACAATGAGCAGTTCTTC.

The chain joins TRBV27 to TRBJ2-3; D might be TRBD2 (7 bases). The germline V gene encodes CDR1 MNHEY and CDR2 SMNVEV (reference sequence). This CDR3 contains 14 residues. V was cut by 0 bases and J by 8 bases, with 12 bases left in between. DNA for the CDR3: TGTGCCAGCAGTTTATCGAGGGGGGGGGCTACGCAGTATTTT. It codes for CASSLSRGGATQYF.